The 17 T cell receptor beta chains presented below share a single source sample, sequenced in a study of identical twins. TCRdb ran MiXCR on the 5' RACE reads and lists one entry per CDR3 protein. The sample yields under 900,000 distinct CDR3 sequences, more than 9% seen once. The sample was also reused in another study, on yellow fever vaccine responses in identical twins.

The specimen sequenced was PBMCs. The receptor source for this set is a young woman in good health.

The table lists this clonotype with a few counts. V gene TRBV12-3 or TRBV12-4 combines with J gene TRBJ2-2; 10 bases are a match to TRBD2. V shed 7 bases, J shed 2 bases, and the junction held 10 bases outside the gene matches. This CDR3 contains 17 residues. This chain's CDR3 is CASTVSGRPLNTGELFF. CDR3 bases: TGTGCCAGCACCGTTAGCGGGAGGCCACTAAACACCGGGGAGCTGTTTTTT.

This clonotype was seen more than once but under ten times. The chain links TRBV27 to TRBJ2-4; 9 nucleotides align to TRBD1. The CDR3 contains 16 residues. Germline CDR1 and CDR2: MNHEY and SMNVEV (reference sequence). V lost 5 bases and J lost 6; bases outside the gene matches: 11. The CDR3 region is CASSPGQGRSGNIQYF. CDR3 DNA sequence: TGTGCCAGCAGTCCTGGACAGGGGCGATCCGGAAACATTCAGTACTTC.

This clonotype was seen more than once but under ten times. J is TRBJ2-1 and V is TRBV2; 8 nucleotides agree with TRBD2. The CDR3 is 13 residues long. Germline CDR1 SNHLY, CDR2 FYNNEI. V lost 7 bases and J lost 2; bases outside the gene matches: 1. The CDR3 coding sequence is TGTGCCAGCAACGGGGGGGCCTACAATGAGCAGTTCTTC. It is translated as CASNGGAYNEQFF.

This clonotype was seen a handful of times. The CDR3 region is CATLDQPGSSYEQYF. The CDR3 nucleotides are TGTGCCACCCTGGATCAGCCAGGGAGCTCCTACGAGCAGTACTTC. The rearrangement links TRBV7-9 to TRBJ2-7, with D perhaps matching TRBD1 or TRBD2 (5 bases each). The CDR3 runs to 15 residues. Germline values: CDR1 SEHNR, CDR2 FQNEAQ (reference sequence). V lost 10 bases and J lost 0, with 19 bases in between.

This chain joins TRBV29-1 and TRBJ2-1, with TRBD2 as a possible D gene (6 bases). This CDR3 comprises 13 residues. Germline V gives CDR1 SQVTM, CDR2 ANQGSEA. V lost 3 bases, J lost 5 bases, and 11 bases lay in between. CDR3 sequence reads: CSVEGGTDNEQFF. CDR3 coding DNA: TGCAGCGTTGAGGGCGGGACTGACAATGAGCAGTTCTTC.

The CDR3 region is CASSYGGGRNTEAFF. DNA for the CDR3: TGTGCCAGCAGTTACGGTGGGGGTAGAAACACTGAAGCTTTCTTT. The chain has TRBV6-5 and TRBJ1-1; maybe TRBD1 (5 bases). Between the trimmed V and J ends, which lost 2 bases and 2 bases, there was a span of 12 bases. This CDR3 region has 15 residues. Germline CDR1 reads MNHEY; CDR2 reads SVGAGI.

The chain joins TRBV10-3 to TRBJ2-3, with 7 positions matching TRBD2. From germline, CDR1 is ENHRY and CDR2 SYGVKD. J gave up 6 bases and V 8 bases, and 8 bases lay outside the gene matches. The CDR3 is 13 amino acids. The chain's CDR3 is CAIAAGLMDTQYF. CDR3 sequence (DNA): TGTGCCATCGCAGCGGGATTAATGGATACGCAGTATTTT.

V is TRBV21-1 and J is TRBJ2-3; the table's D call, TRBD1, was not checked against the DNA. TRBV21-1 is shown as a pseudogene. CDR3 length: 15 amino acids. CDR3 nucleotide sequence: TGTGCCAGCAGCAAAGACCCTGGGACCTCAGATACGCAGTATTTT. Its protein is CASSKDPGTSDTQYF.

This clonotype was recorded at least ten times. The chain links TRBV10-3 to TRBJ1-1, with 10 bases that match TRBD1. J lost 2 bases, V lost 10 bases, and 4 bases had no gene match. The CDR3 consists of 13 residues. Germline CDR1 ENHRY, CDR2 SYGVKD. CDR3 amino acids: CATTGGGNTEAFF. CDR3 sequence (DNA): TGTGCCACGACAGGGGGCGGCAACACTGAAGCTTTCTTT.

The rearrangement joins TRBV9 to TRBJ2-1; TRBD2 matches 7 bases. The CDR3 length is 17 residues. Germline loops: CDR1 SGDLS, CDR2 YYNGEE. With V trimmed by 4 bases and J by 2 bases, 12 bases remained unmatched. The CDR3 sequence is CASSSRPGLDTYNEQFF. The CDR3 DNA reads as TGTGCCAGCAGCTCCCGGCCCGGACTAGATACCTACAATGAGCAGTTCTTC.

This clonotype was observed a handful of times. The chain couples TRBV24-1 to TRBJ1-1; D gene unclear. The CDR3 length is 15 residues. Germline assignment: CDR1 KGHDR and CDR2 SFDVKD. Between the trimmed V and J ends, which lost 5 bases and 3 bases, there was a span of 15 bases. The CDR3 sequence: CATSGGLRGDTEAFF. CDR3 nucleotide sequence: TGTGCCACCAGTGGTGGTCTTCGGGGTGACACTGAAGCTTTCTTT.

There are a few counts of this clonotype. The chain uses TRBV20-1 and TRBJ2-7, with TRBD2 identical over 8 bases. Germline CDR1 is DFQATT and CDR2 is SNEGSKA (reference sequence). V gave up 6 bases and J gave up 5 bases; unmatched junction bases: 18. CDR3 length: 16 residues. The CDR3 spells CSASSPGSAGVNEQYF. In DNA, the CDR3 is TGCAGTGCCTCCTCTCCGGGGTCAGCGGGAGTTAACGAGCAGTACTTC.

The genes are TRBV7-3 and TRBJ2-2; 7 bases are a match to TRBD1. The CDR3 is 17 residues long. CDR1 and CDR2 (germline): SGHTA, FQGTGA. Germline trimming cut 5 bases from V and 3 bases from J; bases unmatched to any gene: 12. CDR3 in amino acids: CASSPTPGTAYTGELFF. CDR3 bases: TGTGCCAGCAGCCCAACCCCCGGGACAGCCTACACCGGGGAGCTGTTTTTT.

In DNA, the CDR3 is TGTGCCAGCAGCCGACTAGCGGGGGGGGAGGGGACTTACAATGAGCAGTTCTTC. Translation gives CASSRLAGGEGTYNEQFF. The chain combines TRBV11-1 with TRBJ2-1, with 14 bases matching TRBD2. V lost 5 bases to trimming and J lost 4 bases; unmatched junction nucleotides: 10. Germline values: CDR1 SGHAT, CDR2 FQDESV (reference sequence). This CDR3 contains 18 residues.

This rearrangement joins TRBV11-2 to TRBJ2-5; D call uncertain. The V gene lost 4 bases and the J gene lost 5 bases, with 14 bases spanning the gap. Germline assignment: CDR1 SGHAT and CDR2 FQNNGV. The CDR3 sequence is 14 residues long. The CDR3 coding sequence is TGTGCCAGCAGCTCCGTTAGGGTAGGGGAGACCCAGTACTTC. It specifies CASSSVRVGETQYF.

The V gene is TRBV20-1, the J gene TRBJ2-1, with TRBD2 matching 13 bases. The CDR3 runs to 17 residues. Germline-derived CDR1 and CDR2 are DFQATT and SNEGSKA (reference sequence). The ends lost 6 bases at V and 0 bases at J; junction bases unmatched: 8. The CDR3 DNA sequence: TGCAGTGCAACAGGACTAGCGGGAGTGAGCTCCTACAATGAGCAGTTCTTC. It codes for CSATGLAGVSSYNEQFF.

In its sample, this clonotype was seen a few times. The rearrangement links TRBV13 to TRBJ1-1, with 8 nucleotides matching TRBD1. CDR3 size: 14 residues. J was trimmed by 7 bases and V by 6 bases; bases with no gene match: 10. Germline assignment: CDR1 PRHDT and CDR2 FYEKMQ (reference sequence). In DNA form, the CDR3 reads TGTGCCAGCAGTGGGGACAGGCGGACAAGTGAAGCTTTCTTT. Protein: CASSGDRRTSEAFF.